These T cell receptor beta chains were read from a single sample in a study of T-cell reconstitution after alpha-beta-depleted transplantation in children. TCRdb re-analysed the PCR reads in MiXCR, keeping a single row per CDR3 protein. This table has fewer than 550,000 distinct CDR3 sequences, about 11% appearing once. The sample in question was PBMCs, obtained before TCRalphabeta/CD19-depleted stem cell transplant. The source is a child aged 2-15 years with inherited bone marrow failure, due to receive a stem cell transplant. CDR3s include the opening cysteine and the closing phenylalanine or tryptophan. The D gene is left open where the match is weak. Some rows have no size entry. The others give once, few or many, or a class for an expanded clone.

.	.	TRBJ1-2	TRBV10-3	CAISESGPYGYTF	TGTGCCATCAGTGAGTCCGGGCCCTATGGCTACACCTTC
few	TRBD2	TRBJ2-5	TRBV28	CASSFRGGRVEGQETQYF	TGTGCCAGCAGTTTTCGGGGTGGGAGGGTCGAAGGTCAAGAGACCCAGTACTTC
many	.	TRBJ2-5	TRBV12-3/TRBV12-4	CASSGTTSQAQETQYF	TGTGCCAGCAGTGGTACAACTAGCCAAGCACAAGAGACCCAGTACTTC
many	.	TRBJ1-5	TRBV24-1	CATSGGYSNQPQHF	TGTGCCACCAGTGGGGGGTATAGCAATCAGCCCCAGCATTTT
many	.	TRBJ2-2	TRBV10-3	CAITAVGGAAGELFF	TGTGCCATCACCGCCGTGGGGGGAGCAGCCGGGGAGCTGTTTTTT
many	.	TRBJ2-5	TRBV7-6	CASSRTQVSGETQYF	TGTGCCAGCAGCCGCACTCAGGTTTCAGGGGAGACCCAGTACTTC
few	.	TRBJ1-1	TRBV30	CAWARKGMNTEAFF	TGTGCCTGGGCCAGGAAAGGGATGAACACTGAAGCTTTCTTT
many	TRBD1	TRBJ2-7	TRBV5-1	CASSRDSFDEQYF	TGCGCCAGCAGCAGGGACAGTTTCGACGAGCAGTACTTC
many	TRBD1	TRBJ1-6	TRBV5-1	CASSLEQGGNSPLHF	TGCGCCAGCAGCTTGGAACAGGGGGGTAATTCACCCCTCCACTTT
many	TRBD1	TRBJ1-6	TRBV9	CASSEGTGSYNSPLHF	TGTGCCAGCAGCGAGGGGACAGGCAGTTATAATTCACCCCTCCACTTT
many	.	TRBJ1-1	TRBV24-1	CATSDLQGNEAFF	TGTGCCACCAGTGATTTGCAGGGTAACGAAGCTTTCTTT
many	TRBD2	TRBJ2-1	TRBV7-7	CASSLGASLAGHNEQFF	TGTGCTAGCAGCTTAGGGGCATCGCTAGCGGGGCACAATGAGCAGTTCTTC
many	.	TRBJ2-4	TRBV20-1	CSARDWIAAKNIQYF	TGCAGTGCTAGAGATTGGATCGCAGCCAAAAACATTCAGTACTTC
many	.	TRBJ2-7	TRBV29-1	CSVLKGYEQYF	TGCAGCGTCCTGAAGGGGTACGAGCAGTACTTC
many	TRBD2	TRBJ2-1	TRBV7-9	CASSSARLAGTYNEQFF	TGTGCCAGCAGCTCCGCACGACTAGCGGGAACCTACAATGAGCAGTTCTTC
.	TRBD2	TRBJ2-1	TRBV20-1	CSARVSGTSYYNEQFF	TGCAGTGCTAGAGTCTCCGGGACTAGCTATTACAATGAGCAGTTCTTC
many	TRBD1	TRBJ1-1	TRBV7-2	CASSIGTGGNTEAFF	TGTGCCAGCAGCATAGGGACAGGGGGTAACACTGAAGCTTTCTTT
few	.	TRBJ2-3	TRBV12-3/TRBV12-4	CANSGGWKDTQYF	TGTGCCAATTCAGGTGGCTGGAAGGATACGCAGTATTTT
.	TRBD1	TRBJ2-1	TRBV29-1	CSVRQGPNNEQFF	TGCAGCGTTCGACAGGGCCCCAACAATGAGCAGTTCTTC
many	.	TRBJ2-7	TRBV4-3	CASSQVINGRSEQYF	TGCGCCAGCAGCCAAGTAATTAATGGGAGGAGTGAGCAGTACTTC
many	TRBD2	TRBJ2-1	TRBV12-3/TRBV12-4	CASSLVPGLAGRGSYNEQFF	TGTGCCAGCAGTTTAGTTCCGGGACTAGCGGGTCGGGGCTCCTACAATGAGCAGTTCTTC
many	.	TRBJ2-2	TRBV3-1	CASSHTGNGELFF	TGTGCCAGCAGCCATACAGGGAACGGGGAGCTGTTTTTT
.	TRBD1	TRBJ2-3	TRBV20-1	CSARLGQGAQDTQYF	TGCAGTGCTAGATTGGGACAGGGGGCTCAAGATACGCAGTATTTT
few	TRBD2	TRBJ2-3	TRBV7-2	CASSSQLAGRTDTQYF	TGTGCCAGCAGCTCTCAACTAGCGGGAAGGACAGATACGCAGTATTTT
.	.	TRBJ1-2	TRBV6-5	CASSYQTGTHYGYTF	TGTGCCAGCAGTTACCAAACCGGGACCCACTATGGCTACACCTTC
many	TRBD2	TRBJ2-1	TRBV10-3	CAISYPGTSGYNEQFF	TGTGCCATATCGTACCCTGGGACTAGCGGTTACAATGAGCAGTTCTTC
many	.	TRBJ2-7	TRBV20-1	CSARDPDYEQYF	TGCAGTGCTAGAGACCCGGACTACGAGCAGTACTTC
few	.	TRBJ2-2	TRBV5-1	CASSPPRETNTGELFF	TGCGCCAGCAGCCCCCCCCGGGAAACGAACACCGGGGAGCTGTTTTTT
few	.	TRBJ1-4	TRBV28	CASSGLPGEFFEKLFF	TGTGCCAGCAGCGGCCTCCCAGGAGAGTTTTTTGAAAAACTGTTTTTT
.	.	TRBJ2-1	TRBV20-1	CSADSGPPEQFF	TGCAGTGCTGATAGTGGGCCTCCTGAGCAGTTCTTC
many	TRBD2	TRBJ2-3	TRBV6-1	CASSRAGRTDTQYF	TGTGCCAGCAGTCGAGCGGGGCGCACAGATACGCAGTATTTT
many	TRBD2	TRBJ2-1	TRBV6-2/TRBV6-3	CASGTSYNEQFF	TGTGCCAGCGGGACTAGCTACAATGAGCAGTTCTTC
many	.	TRBJ2-7	TRBV7-2	CASSLALSLDGAPYEQYF	TGTGCCAGCAGCTTAGCGCTTTCCCTAGACGGAGCTCCCTACGAGCAGTACTTC